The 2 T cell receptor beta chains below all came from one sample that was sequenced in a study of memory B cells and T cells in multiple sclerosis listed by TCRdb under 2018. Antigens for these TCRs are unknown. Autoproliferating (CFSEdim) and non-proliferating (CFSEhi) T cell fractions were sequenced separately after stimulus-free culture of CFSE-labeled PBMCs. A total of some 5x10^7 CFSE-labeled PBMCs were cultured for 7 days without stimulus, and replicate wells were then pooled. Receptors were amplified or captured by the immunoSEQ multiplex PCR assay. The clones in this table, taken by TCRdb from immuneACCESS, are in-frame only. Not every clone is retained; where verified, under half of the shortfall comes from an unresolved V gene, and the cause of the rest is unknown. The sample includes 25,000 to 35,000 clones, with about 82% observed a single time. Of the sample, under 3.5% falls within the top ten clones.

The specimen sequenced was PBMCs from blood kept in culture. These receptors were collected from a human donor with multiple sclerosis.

As DNA, the CDR3 is TGTGCCAGCAGTGAAATAGGCTCACCCCTCCACTTT. The encoded protein is CASSEIGSPLHF. The gene calls are TRBV25-1 and TRBJ1-6; D unclear. The CDR3 has 12 residues. Trimming took off 2 bases at V and 10 bases at J, with 6 bases between the two ends. CDR1 is MGHDK, CDR2 SYGVNS, per germline.

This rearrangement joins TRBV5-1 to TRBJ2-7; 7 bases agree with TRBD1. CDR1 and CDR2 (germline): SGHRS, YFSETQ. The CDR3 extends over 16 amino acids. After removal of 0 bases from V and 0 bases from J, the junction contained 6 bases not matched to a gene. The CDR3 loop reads CASSLVMGQSSYEQYF. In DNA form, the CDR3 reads TGCGCCAGCAGCTTGGTAATGGGACAGAGCTCCTACGAGCAGTACTTC.